Listed here is a single T cell receptor beta chain. This entry comes from a study of control samples from healthy donors and cancer patients. Sequenced by immunoSEQ multiplex PCR; TCRdb stores in-frame clones only, minus some. The table includes 150,000 to 200,000 clones, 90% to 95% detected once. The sequenced sample was blood. The origin of this receptor is a young woman in good health.

The CDR3 DNA follows: TGTGCCAGTAGTATTCCGGACAGGGGGAACATTCAGTACTTC. Amino acids: CASSIPDRGNIQYF. The gene calls are TRBV19 and TRBJ2-4; TRBD1 matches at 10 bases. This CDR3 is built from 14 residues. With 3 bases clipped from V and 7 bases from J, the junction kept 3 bases outside the gene matches. CDR1 and CDR2 from the germline V gene are LNHDA and SQIVND (reference sequence).